Presented here are 12 T cell receptor beta chains from one specimen sequenced in a study of T cells in pancreatic ductal adenocarcinoma. Assay used: immunoSEQ multiplex PCR; TCRdb lists only in-frame clones, some missing. The sample includes 10,000 or so clones, 67% seen only once; the top ten take 27%. No neoadjuvant therapy was given to the selected pancreatic ductal adenocarcinoma patients before their surgery. Input material: pancreatic tumor tissue. The receptor set was obtained from a human donor with pancreatic ductal adenocarcinoma.

The gene calls are TRBV10-3 and TRBJ2-5; perhaps TRBD2 as D (6 bases). Germline CDR1 ENHRY, CDR2 SYGVKD. V gave up 4 bases and J gave up 5 bases, with 11 bases separating them. The CDR3 extends over 13 amino acids. CDR3 residues: CAISVPGVETQYF. The DNA for the CDR3 is TGTGCCATCAGTGTTCCGGGAGTCGAGACCCAGTACTTC.

The chain uses TRBV10-3 and TRBJ2-7; no firm D call. Germline V CDR1 and CDR2: ENHRY, SYGVKD. The CDR3 contains 13 residues. V was pared by 2 bases and J by 4 bases, with 9 bases between. The CDR3 nucleotides read TGTGCCATCAGTGAGCAGGCAGCATACGAGCAGTACTTC. The encoded protein is CAISEQAAYEQYF.

On this clone: The junction departs from the called germline gene at one end, perhaps through a read error. The J gene is TRBJ1-5, the V gene TRBV2; 7 bases are shared with TRBD1. Germline assignment: CDR1 SNHLY and CDR2 FYNNEI. This CDR3 contains 15 residues. CDR3 sequence (DNA): TGTGCCAGCAGCCGAGAGGGGGCCAGCAATCAGCTCCAGCATTTT. The encoded protein is CASSREGASNQLQHF.

The chain couples TRBV2 to TRBJ1-1, with D uncertain. Germline loops: CDR1 SNHLY, CDR2 FYNNEI. Trimming removed 3 bases from V and 4 bases from J, with 12 bases in between. CDR3 length: 14 amino acids. For the CDR3, the DNA is TGTGCCAGCAGTGATACAGCCTCCGGCACTGAAGCTTTCTTT. The encoded protein is CASSDTASGTEAFF.

This clone is termed medium-sized. The chain carries TRBV6-6 and TRBJ2-3, with 8 bases identical to TRBD2. V trimming: 5 bases; J trimming: 0 bases; junction bases outside the gene matches: 4. CDR1 and CDR2 from the germline V gene are MNHNY and SVGAGI (reference sequence). This CDR3 has 15 residues. As DNA, the CDR3 is TGTGCCAGCAGTCAAAGGACTAGCAGCACAGATACGCAGTATTTT. Translating gives CASSQRTSSTDTQYF.

V and J are TRBV9 and TRBJ2-3, with TRBD2 identical over 7 bases. CDR1 is SGDLS, CDR2 YYNGEE, per germline. This CDR3 has 15 residues. Losses at the gene ends were 0 bases for V and 7 bases for J; bases not matched to a gene: 8. The CDR3 spells CASSVAGLAANTQYF. The CDR3 bases are TGTGCCAGCAGCGTAGCTGGGCTAGCGGCTAATACGCAGTATTTT.

The gene calls are TRBV5-8 and TRBJ1-1; D is undetermined. The CDR3 is 14 residues long. CDR1 and CDR2 (germline): SGHTS, YDEGEE. V lost 1 base to trimming and J lost 1 base, with 8 bases between them. CDR3 loop: CASSLIVGNTEAFF. In DNA, the CDR3 is TGTGCCAGCAGCTTGATCGTGGGGAACACTGAAGCTTTCTTT. The full variable domain, with the rest looked up from reference TRBV5-8 and TRBJ1-1, is EAGVTQSPTHLIKTRGQQATLRCSPISGHTSVYWYQQALGLGLQFLLWYDEGEERNRGNFPPRFSGRQFPNYSSELNVNALELEDSALYLCASSLIVGNTEAFFGQGTRLTVV.

This chain connects TRBV10-3 to TRBJ2-7, with 11 bases identical to TRBD2. The V and J ends lost 3 bases and 2 bases, in that order; junction bases with no gene match: 6. This CDR3 contains 16 residues. Germline CDR1 ENHRY, CDR2 SYGVKD. The CDR3 loop reads CAISEPGTSGTYEQYF. In nucleotides, the CDR3 is TGTGCCATCAGTGAACCAGGGACTAGCGGAACCTACGAGCAGTACTTC.

The genes are TRBV28 and TRBJ1-5, with 11 bases that match TRBD1. Germline values: CDR1 MDHEN, CDR2 SYDVKM. V was pared by 2 bases and J by 5 bases, with 5 bases of the junction left unmatched. The CDR3 covers 16 residues. The CDR3 here is CASSLPGTGGYQPQHF. In nucleotides, the CDR3 is TGTGCCAGCAGTTTACCTGGGACAGGGGGGTATCAGCCCCAGCATTTT. Full variable domain (missing parts from reference TRBV28 and TRBJ1-5): DVKVTQSSRYLVKRTGEKVFLECVQDMDHENMFWYRQDPGLGLRLIYFSYDVKMKEKGDIPEGYSVSREKKERFSLILESASTNQTSMYLCASSLPGTGGYQPQHFGDGTRLSIL.

The J gene is TRBJ2-1, the V gene TRBV5-1; a weak D match, TRBD2 (6 bases). This CDR3 is 14 amino acids long. V was clipped by 2 bases and J by 7 bases, with 13 bases between them. Germline CDR1 reads SGHRS; CDR2 reads YFSETQ. For the CDR3, the DNA is TGCGCCAGCAGCTTAGGGACTGAAAAAAATGAGCAGTTCTTC. Amino acids: CASSLGTEKNEQFF. Full variable domain (rest looked up from reference TRBV5-1 and TRBJ2-1): KAGVTQTPRYLIKTRGQQVTLSCSPISGHRSVSWYQQTPGQGLQFLFEYFSETQRNKGNFPGRFSGRQFSNSRSEMNVSTLELGDSALYLCASSLGTEKNEQFFGPGTRLTVL.

This clone was seen a handful of times. CDR3 DNA: TGCGCCAGCAGCGACAGGTGGTCGGATGGCTACACCTTC. It translates to CASSDRWSDGYTF. The chain is built from TRBV10-2 and TRBJ1-2; possible D gene TRBD1, 6 bases. Germline CDR1 is WSHSY and CDR2 is SAAADI. This CDR3 spans 13 amino acids. V lost 6 bases to trimming and J lost 6 bases, with 14 bases between them.

The chain joins TRBV6-1 to TRBJ2-3, with 7 positions matching TRBD2. The CDR3 has 13 amino acids. Germline V gives CDR1 MNHNS, CDR2 SASEGT. V was clipped by 8 bases and J by 3 bases; unmatched bases: 5. This CDR3 reads CASYREVTDTQYF. Here the CDR3 DNA reads TGTGCCAGCTACCGGGAGGTAACAGATACGCAGTATTTT.